The 32 T cell receptor beta chains reported below all come from one sample, sequenced in a study of PD-L1 blockade in urothelial cancer. Time point indicated: peripheral blood 6 weeks after treatment start. Clones were read by immunoSEQ multiplex PCR, and TCRdb kept only the in-frame ones, dropping some. The profile covers around 45,000 clones, with roughly four fifths appearing a single time and roughly 16% taken by the ten largest. The sample in question was PBMCs, obtained around atezolizumab (anti-PD-L1) treatment. Receptor source: a man in his 60s with urothelial cancer.

The CDR3 protein is CASSLDTSHSSYEQYF. The CDR3, as DNA: TGTGCCAGCAGCTTAGATACAAGCCACAGTTCCTACGAGCAGTACTTC. The V call is TRBV11-2, the J call TRBJ2-7; D is undetermined. Germline CDR1 is SGHAT and CDR2 is FQNNGV. V was clipped by 0 bases and J by 1 base, with 13 bases between them. The CDR3 extends over 16 amino acids.

The chain is built from TRBV18 and TRBJ2-2, with D perhaps matching TRBD2 (6 bases). V was pared by 2 bases and J by 7 bases, with 11 bases between. Germline CDR1 reads KGHSH; CDR2 reads LQKENI. The CDR3 covers 14 residues. CDR3 sequence: CASSPETGVGELFF. The CDR3, as DNA: TGTGCCAGCTCACCAGAAACGGGAGTCGGGGAGCTGTTTTTT.

The chain uses TRBV27 and TRBJ2-1; 8 nucleotides agree with TRBD2. J gave up 2 bases and V 11 bases, and 8 bases lay outside the gene matches. Germline CDR1 is MNHEY and CDR2 is SMNVEV (reference sequence). CDR3 length: 14 amino acids. For the CDR3, the DNA is TGTGCCTGCGGGGGGCGCGAAGCCTACAATGAGCAGTTCTTC. This codes for CACGGREAYNEQFF.

This clone was found once. This chain links TRBV7-2 with TRBJ2-4, with D possibly matching TRBD1 (6 bases). The germline V gene has CDR1 SGHTA and CDR2 FQGNSA. The CDR3 covers 18 residues. Trimming left V 5 bases short and J 0 bases short, with 20 bases between. The CDR3 reads CASSPRWTDKLAKNIQYF. The CDR3 nucleotides are TGTGCCAGCAGCCCTAGGTGGACAGATAAGCTAGCCAAAAACATTCAGTACTTC. The variable domain in full, completed from reference TRBV7-2 and TRBJ2-4, reads GAGVSQSPSNKVTEKGKDVELRCDPISGHTALYWYRQSLGQGLEFLIYFQGNSAPDKSGLPSDRFSAERTGGSVSTLTIQRTQQEDSAVYLCASSPRWTDKLAKNIQYFGAGTRLSVL.

This clone was observed a single time. The chain carries TRBV6-7 and TRBJ2-7; TRBD1 matches at 8 bases. TRBV6-7 is noted as an ORF with a role that remains uncertain. CDR3 size: 15 residues. The CDR3 bases are TGTGCAACTGGGACAGGAGCCCGAGGGCTTTACGAGCAGTACTTC. Translated: CATGTGARGLYEQYF.

The chain joins TRBV19 to TRBJ1-1; 8 bases agree with TRBD1. Trimming cost V 5 bases and J 4 bases; bases outside gene matches: 9. The CDR3 runs 15 residues. CDR1 and CDR2 from the germline V gene are LNHDA and SQIVND (reference sequence). The CDR3 sequence: CASSATTGGSTEAFF. CDR3 nucleotides: TGTGCCAGTAGTGCGACCACAGGGGGATCCACTGAAGCTTTCTTT.

The chain employs TRBV5-1 and TRBJ2-5, with TRBD2 matching over 7 bases. The CDR3 runs to 15 residues. Germline lookup yields CDR1 SGHRS and CDR2 YFSETQ. With V trimmed by 1 base and J by 1 base, 4 bases remained unmatched. CDR3 bases: TGCGCCAGCAGCTTGAGCGGGGTAGTCCAAGAGACCCAGTACTTC. Its translation is CASSLSGVVQETQYF.

The chain uses TRBV28 and TRBJ2-7; TRBD2 is a possible D gene (5 bases). The V gene lost 4 bases and the J gene lost 0 bases, with 7 bases spanning the gap. Per germline, CDR1 MDHEN and CDR2 SYDVKM. The CDR3 has 13 amino acids. In DNA, the CDR3 is TGTGCCAGCAGTTCGACTATCTCCTACGAGCAGTACTTC. Its protein product is CASSSTISYEQYF.

This chain joins TRBV19 and TRBJ2-1; 11 nucleotides align to TRBD2. The CDR3 length is 14 residues. Per the germline V gene, CDR1 is LNHDA and CDR2 is SQIVND (reference sequence). V gave up 3 bases and J gave up 7 bases; unmatched junction bases: 2. As DNA, the CDR3 is TGTGCCAGTAGTATGACTAGCGGGGTAAATGAGCAGTTCTTC. Its protein product is CASSMTSGVNEQFF.

This clone was picked up one time. The chain carries TRBV27 and TRBJ2-1; tentative D call: TRBD1 (6 bases). The germline gives CDR1 MNHEY, CDR2 SMNVEV (reference sequence). V lost 4 bases and J 0 bases, leaving 16 bases between the germline ends. CDR3 length: 17 amino acids. CDR3 nucleotide sequence: TGTGCCAGCAGTTCCCTTATGGGGACACCCTCCTACAATGAGCAGTTCTTC. It encodes CASSSLMGTPSYNEQFF.

The chain has TRBV7-2 and TRBJ2-1; 7 positions match TRBD1. The CDR3 spans 14 residues. From germline, CDR1 is SGHTA and CDR2 FQGNSA. The ends lost 5 bases at V and 2 bases at J; junction bases unmatched: 3. The CDR3 loop reads CASSKGQTYNEQFF. Here the CDR3 DNA reads TGTGCCAGCAGCAAGGGACAGACCTACAATGAGCAGTTCTTC.

The chain has TRBV10-2 and TRBJ2-7, with D possibly being TRBD2 (7 bases). Trimming removed 6 bases from V and 0 bases from J, with 21 bases in between. The germline CDR1 and CDR2 sequences are WSHSY and SAAADI. This CDR3 is 17 amino acids long. CDR3 nucleotide sequence: TGCGCCAGCAGGGATACGCGGGGGCGCAAGAGCTCCTACGAGCAGTACTTC. Translating it yields CASRDTRGRKSSYEQYF.

This chain connects TRBV19 to TRBJ1-5; D remains unclear. The CDR3 covers 14 residues. V was cut by 1 base and J by 6 bases, with 10 bases left in between. Germline V gene sequence: CDR1 LNHDA, CDR2 SQIVND (reference sequence). The CDR3 region is CASSIVENGQPQHF. CDR3 nucleotides: TGTGCCAGTAGTATAGTCGAGAATGGTCAGCCCCAGCATTTT.

A few counts support this clone. The chain carries TRBV6-5 and TRBJ1-2; D gene uncertain. The V end lost 6 bases, the J end lost 6 bases, and 14 bases lay between the germline ends. Germline CDR1 and CDR2: MNHEY and SVGAGI. There are 13 residues in the CDR3. DNA for the CDR3: TGTGCCAGCAGCCCCGGGGAGGAGGATGGCTACACCTTC. Its protein product is CASSPGEEDGYTF.

The V gene is TRBV2, the J gene TRBJ2-2; D is uncertain. Trimming took 3 bases from V and 4 from J, leaving 6 bases between them. The CDR3 length is 13 residues. The germline V gene has CDR1 SNHLY and CDR2 FYNNEI. The CDR3 sequence is CASSDESTGELFF. DNA of the CDR3: TGTGCCAGCAGTGACGAGAGCACCGGGGAGCTGTTTTTT. Full variable domain (outside the CDR3, taken from reference TRBV2 and TRBJ2-2): EPEVTQTPSHQVTQMGQEVILRCVPISNHLYFYWYRQILGQKVEFLVSFYNNEISEKSEIFDDQFSVERPDGSNFTLKIRSTKLEDSAMYFCASSDESTGELFFGEGSRLTVL.

The CDR3 reads CASSEVVGAPSSGNTIYF. In DNA form, the CDR3 reads TGTGCCAGCAGTGAAGTTGTGGGGGCACCAAGCTCTGGAAACACCATATATTTT. This sequence joins TRBV6-1 and TRBJ1-3, with D maybe TRBD1 (6 bases). Germline V gene data show CDR1 as MNHNS and CDR2 as SASEGT. The CDR3 consists of 18 residues. V was pared by 1 base and J by 0 bases, with 16 bases between.

V gene TRBV4-1 combines with J gene TRBJ2-7, with TRBD1 as a possible D gene (6 bases). CDR1 is MGHRA and CDR2 is YSYEKL in the germline V gene. Trimming shortened V by 0 bases and J by 3 bases, and 12 bases separated the two germline ends. The CDR3 has 15 amino acids. CDR3 protein: CASSQELGALYEQYF. The DNA of the CDR3 is TGCGCCAGCAGCCAAGAGTTGGGGGCCCTCTACGAGCAGTACTTC.

The chain combines TRBV5-4 with TRBJ2-1, with 8 nucleotides matching TRBD1. V shed 0 bases, J shed 0 bases, and the junction held 2 bases outside the gene matches. The CDR3 covers 16 residues. CDR1 SGHNT and CDR2 YYREEE come from the germline V gene (reference sequence). CDR3: CASSLGTGSSYNEQFF. CDR3 bases: TGTGCCAGCAGCTTGGGGACAGGGAGCTCCTACAATGAGCAGTTCTTC.

The chain links TRBV5-1 to TRBJ2-7; the D is unclear. Per germline, CDR1 SGHRS and CDR2 YFSETQ. CDR3 length equals 14 residues. V was cut by 0 bases and J by 5 bases, with 12 bases left in between. The CDR3 sequence is CASSLEAAADEQYF. The CDR3 region has the DNA TGCGCCAGCAGCTTGGAGGCTGCGGCAGACGAGCAGTACTTC.

The chain recombines TRBV6-5 with TRBJ2-7; 8 nucleotides match TRBD2. Trimming cost V 2 bases and J 2 bases; bases outside gene matches: 5. This CDR3 contains 15 residues. Germline CDR1 reads MNHEY; CDR2 reads SVGAGI. This CDR3 is CASSYGRGATYEQYF. The CDR3 DNA reads TGTGCCAGCAGTTACGGGCGGGGGGCCACCTACGAGCAGTACTTC.

This clone has only a few counts. The V gene is TRBV30, the J gene TRBJ1-5; TRBD1 matches 9 bases. The V gene end was trimmed by 3 bases and the J gene end by 0 bases; junction bases not matched to a gene: 3. Germline lookup yields CDR1 GTSNPN and CDR2 SVGIG (reference sequence). The CDR3 spans 15 residues. The CDR3 loop is CAWSDRGISNQPQHF. As DNA, the CDR3 is TGTGCCTGGAGCGACAGGGGGATTAGCAATCAGCCCCAGCATTTT. The full variable domain, its missing parts supplied by reference TRBV30 and TRBJ1-5, is SQTIHQWPATLVQPVGSPLSLECTVEGTSNPNLYWYRQAAGRGLQLLFYSVGIGQISSEVPQNLSASRPQDRQFILSSKKLLLSDSGFYLCAWSDRGISNQPQHFGDGTRLSIL.

This chain links TRBV2 with TRBJ2-3, with no clear D. Germline V CDR1 and CDR2: SNHLY, FYNNEI. The CDR3 loop spans 10 amino acids. Trimming cost V 7 bases and J 6 bases, with 5 bases left between them. The CDR3: CASTLDTQYF. CDR3 DNA: TGTGCCAGCACCCTGGATACGCAGTATTTT. Using reference TRBV2 and TRBJ2-3 for the parts outside the CDR3, the full variable domain is EPEVTQTPSHQVTQMGQEVILRCVPISNHLYFYWYRQILGQKVEFLVSFYNNEISEKSEIFDDQFSVERPDGSNFTLKIRSTKLEDSAMYFCASTLDTQYFGPGTRLTVL.

V usage is TRBV15 and J usage is TRBJ2-3; 11 nucleotides agree with TRBD2. Germline V gene data show CDR1 as LNHNV and CDR2 as YYDKDF (reference sequence). This CDR3 is built from 18 residues. V was clipped by 0 bases and J by 0 bases; unmatched bases: 5. CDR3 nucleotide sequence: TGTGCCACCAGCAGAGATGGGCTAGCGGGGGGCAGCACAGATACGCAGTATTTT. Protein product: CATSRDGLAGGSTDTQYF.

This chain connects TRBV28 to TRBJ1-6; D is unresolved. Germline V gives CDR1 MDHEN, CDR2 SYDVKM. Trimming stripped 8 bases from V and 8 bases from J, with 13 bases between. The CDR3 loop spans 13 amino acids. The CDR3 loop is CASGGRLYSPLHF. The CDR3 DNA is TGTGCCAGCGGAGGGAGGCTGTATTCACCCCTCCACTTT.

The chain recombines TRBV6-5 with TRBJ2-1, with 8 bases lining up with TRBD1. V lost 7 bases and J lost 4; bases outside the gene matches: 9. The CDR3 has 15 amino acids. Germline values: CDR1 MNHEY, CDR2 SVGAGI. In DNA form, the CDR3 reads TGTGCCAGCACCCTGGACAGGGTGGGGTACAATGAGCAGTTCTTC. It encodes CASTLDRVGYNEQFF.

The V gene is TRBV4-1, the J gene TRBJ2-7; D call uncertain. This CDR3 is 15 amino acids long. Germline CDR1 and CDR2: MGHRA and YSYEKL. V shed 2 bases and J shed 4 bases, with 15 bases lying between them. The CDR3 coding sequence is TGCGCCAGCAGCCAACCGGCTTCCGGGTCTTACGAGCAGTACTTC. Its translation: CASSQPASGSYEQYF.

This chain connects TRBV10-2 to TRBJ1-6; no clear D gene. The germline V and J ends were trimmed by 3 bases and 6 bases, with 12 bases remaining between them. Germline V CDR1 and CDR2: WSHSY, SAAADI. The CDR3 extends over 15 amino acids. CDR3 loop: CASSERSFGNSPLHF. The CDR3 nucleotides are TGCGCCAGCAGTGAAAGATCGTTCGGTAATTCACCCCTCCACTTT.

This clone has only one observation. The chain is built from TRBV7-2 and TRBJ1-1; TRBD1 is a possible D gene (6 bases). The CDR3 extends over 13 amino acids. Trimming pared 4 bases from V and 4 bases from J, leaving 10 bases between. CDR1 SGHTA and CDR2 FQGNSA come from the germline V gene. In DNA, the CDR3 is TGTGCCAGCAGCTCAGCGGGGGCCACTGAAGCTTTCTTT. Its translation: CASSSAGATEAFF.

The gene calls are TRBV11-2 and TRBJ2-4; 7 bases are shared with TRBD2. The V and J ends lost 4 bases and 12 bases, in that order; junction bases with no gene match: 9. Germline CDR1 is SGHAT and CDR2 is FQNNGV. The CDR3 length is 13 residues. This CDR3 reads CASSSGTTTGQYF. The CDR3 DNA reads TGTGCCAGCAGCTCCGGGACTACGACCGGTCAGTACTTC.

The chain recombines TRBV11-2 with TRBJ1-4, with TRBD1 as a possible D gene (5 bases). V lost 1 base to trimming and J lost 5 bases, with 23 bases between them. Germline lookup yields CDR1 SGHAT and CDR2 FQNNGV. The CDR3 loop spans 19 amino acids. The CDR3 region has the DNA TGTGCCAGCAGCTTAGGGCCCCGGGCCCCGACTCGGGGGAATGAAAAACTGTTTTTT. This codes for CASSLGPRAPTRGNEKLFF.

The chain couples TRBV23-1 to TRBJ2-6, with a possible D match to TRBD2 (6 bases). TRBV23-1 is sorted into the ORF group, with uncertain function. The CDR3 consists of 19 residues. Trimming removed 3 bases at V and 0 bases at J, with 18 bases between. The DNA for the CDR3 is TGCGCCAGCAGTCAGTCTCCGCGGGAAGGAGTCTCTGGGGCCAACGTCCTGACTTTC. This translates into CASSQSPREGVSGANVLTF.

This clone was detected only once. The J gene is TRBJ1-5, the V gene TRBV28; TRBD1 might be the D (6 bases). The CDR3 has 13 amino acids. The germline V gene has CDR1 MDHEN and CDR2 SYDVKM. V dropped 8 bases and J dropped 5 bases, with 13 bases sitting between them. The CDR3 loop reads CASVAGDDQPQHF. For the CDR3, the DNA is TGTGCCAGCGTTGCAGGGGATGATCAGCCCCAGCATTTT.